Following are 21 T cell receptor beta chains from one sample sequenced in a study of shared clonotypes between healthy human individuals. Terminally differentiated effector memory CD45RA+ cells were excluded from the naive CD8 cells, which were CD45RO-negative and positively selected for CCR7. The protocol was immunoSEQ multiplex PCR, while the TCRdb copy is restricted to in-frame clones and leaves out a portion. The sample yields 2 million to 2.5 million clones, just under 95% seen once. Sequencing was carried out using naive CD8+ T cells sorted from blood. The source of these receptors is a young man in good health.

Notes on this clone: The identical CDR3 is also encoded by other nucleotide sequences in the sample. This chain uses TRBV28 with TRBJ1-1; no clear D. Germline V gene data show CDR1 as MDHEN and CDR2 as SYDVKM. Trimming left V 3 bases short and J 1 base short, with 6 bases between. The CDR3 extends over 13 amino acids. CDR3: CASSFRPNTEAFF. The CDR3 coding sequence is TGTGCCAGCAGTTTCCGACCGAACACTGAAGCTTTCTTT.

This clone was seen a single time. Other nucleotide sequences in the sample specify the same CDR3. This chain uses TRBV29-1 with TRBJ2-7; D is possibly TRBD1 (5 bases). Germline V lookup: CDR1 SQVTM, CDR2 ANQGSEA. The CDR3 extends over 11 amino acids. V was cut by 7 bases and J by 4 bases, with 11 bases left in between. This CDR3 reads CSAEDSYEQYF. DNA of the CDR3: TGCAGCGCCGAAGACAGTTACGAGCAGTACTTC.

The CDR3 DNA follows: TGTGCCAGCAGCTTAGGAGGCGGGGAGACCCAGTACTTC. Amino acids: CASSLGGGETQYF. This chain uses TRBV7-3 with TRBJ2-5, with D possibly matching TRBD2 (5 bases). Germline V gene sequence: CDR1 SGHTA, CDR2 FQGTGA. Trimming stripped 2 bases from V and 5 bases from J, with 9 bases between. The CDR3 sequence is 13 residues long.

The chain carries TRBV4-1 and TRBJ2-7, with 9 bases aligning to TRBD1. CDR3 length: 15 residues. Germline V lookup: CDR1 MGHRA, CDR2 YSYEKL. Trimming at V came to 7 bases and at J to 6 bases, leaving 13 bases not matched to a gene. The chain's CDR3 is CASKQTGTGLGEQYF. The DNA for the CDR3 is TGCGCCAGCAAACAAACCGGGACAGGGTTAGGCGAGCAGTACTTC.

The chain joins TRBV11-2 to TRBJ2-2; D is uncertain. V was cut by 3 bases and J by 0 bases, with 8 bases left in between. This CDR3 contains 15 residues. Germline CDR1 reads SGHAT; CDR2 reads FQNNGV. The CDR3 loop is CASSFRLANTGELFF. The CDR3 coding sequence is TGTGCCAGCAGCTTTCGGCTAGCGAACACCGGGGAGCTGTTTTTT.

The V and J genes are TRBV4-1 and TRBJ2-7; D gene uncertain. Germline V gene data show CDR1 as MGHRA and CDR2 as YSYEKL. The CDR3 is made up of 14 amino acids. V lost 0 bases and J 6 bases, leaving 12 bases between the germline ends. CDR3: CASSQDIRASEQYF. The DNA for the CDR3 is TGCGCCAGCAGCCAAGATATCCGAGCGTCCGAGCAGTACTTC.

The table lists this clone with a count of one. The gene calls are TRBV7-9 and TRBJ1-3; no definite D call. This CDR3 has 14 residues. Trimming pared 5 bases from V and 0 bases from J, leaving 8 bases between. Germline V gene data show CDR1 as SEHNR and CDR2 as FQNEAQ (reference sequence). The CDR3 DNA is TGTGCCAGCAGCGACGCAGACTCTGGAAACACCATATATTTT. Translated, it gives CASSDADSGNTIYF.

The chain couples TRBV19 to TRBJ2-5; maybe TRBD1 (5 bases). Judging by the DNA end, TRBJ2-7 fits better; the J call may be wrong. From germline, CDR1 is LNHDA and CDR2 SQIVND (reference sequence). This CDR3 has 12 residues. The CDR3 loop is CASSKTGYEQYF. The CDR3, as DNA: TGTGCCAGTAGTAAAACAGGCTACGAGCAGTACTTC.

The chain couples TRBV4-1 to TRBJ2-1; TRBD1 matches 9 bases. Germline V gives CDR1 MGHRA, CDR2 YSYEKL. The CDR3 loop spans 13 amino acids. V dropped 1 base and J dropped 12; count of bases not matched to a gene: 4. The CDR3 bases are TGCGCCAGCAGCCAAGGAGGGGGACAGGGGCAGTTCTTC. This codes for CASSQGGGQGQFF.

This chain joins TRBV4-3 and TRBJ2-7; the D gene is possibly TRBD1 (6 bases). V dropped 0 bases and J dropped 2 bases, with 17 bases sitting between them. The CDR3 is 17 residues long. Germline lookup yields CDR1 LGHNA and CDR2 YSLEER. CDR3 nucleotide sequence: TGCGCCAGCAGCCAAGAACAGGGAGATTCCCTAGCCTACGAGCAGTACTTC. Translation gives CASSQEQGDSLAYEQYF.

CDR3 protein: CASTHGGNSPLHF. The CDR3 bases are TGCGCCAGCACCCATGGAGGTAATTCACCCCTCCACTTT. The J gene is TRBJ1-6, the V gene TRBV5-1; D gene uncertain. The V gene lost 6 bases and the J gene lost 6 bases, with 10 bases spanning the gap. Germline CDR1 and CDR2: SGHRS and YFSETQ. The length of the CDR3 is 13 residues.

A single count supports this clone. V usage is TRBV5-1 and J usage is TRBJ2-7, with D unresolved. Germline loops: CDR1 SGHRS, CDR2 YFSETQ. This CDR3 is built from 14 residues. V was trimmed by 0 bases and J by 5 bases, leaving 12 bases between them. The CDR3 loop reads CASSLEGGIDEQYF. The CDR3 DNA is TGCGCCAGCAGCTTGGAGGGTGGTATCGACGAGCAGTACTTC. The full variable domain, completed using reference TRBV5-1 and TRBJ2-7, is KAGVTQTPRYLIKTRGQQVTLSCSPISGHRSVSWYQQTPGQGLQFLFEYFSETQRNKGNFPGRFSGRQFSNSRSEMNVSTLELGDSALYLCASSLEGGIDEQYFGPGTRLTVT.

Concerning this clone itself: This sample includes further DNA sequences coding for the same CDR3. The chain couples TRBV5-6 to TRBJ2-7, with D possibly TRBD1 on 6 matching bases. The CDR3 is made up of 14 amino acids. V was shortened by 0 bases and J by 3 bases, with 10 bases between the two germline ends. Germline V gene sequence: CDR1 SGHDT, CDR2 YYEEEE. The CDR3 loop is CASSLGLGGYEQYF. The CDR3 DNA reads TGTGCCAGCAGCTTGGGTCTAGGGGGCTACGAGCAGTACTTC.

This sequence joins TRBV6-5 and TRBJ2-1; TRBD1 aligns across 8 bases. Germline-derived CDR1 and CDR2 are MNHEY and SVGAGI. After removal of 3 bases from V and 4 bases from J, the junction contained 2 bases not matched to a gene. This CDR3 comprises 14 residues. The CDR3 here is CASSYRTGYNEQFF. The CDR3 DNA reads as TGTGCCAGCAGTTATCGGACAGGGTACAATGAGCAGTTCTTC.

J is TRBJ1-5 and V is TRBV5-5; no reliable D call. CDR1 is SGHKS and CDR2 is YYEKEE in the germline V gene (reference sequence). This CDR3 has 15 amino acids. Trimming removed 0 bases at V and 4 bases at J, with 11 bases between. CDR3 in amino acids: CASSLEVFGNQPQHF. CDR3 bases: TGTGCCAGCAGCTTGGAGGTATTCGGAAATCAGCCCCAGCATTTT.

J is TRBJ2-7 and V is TRBV4-3, with TRBD2 matching 9 bases. There are 16 residues in the CDR3. Germline-derived CDR1 and CDR2 are LGHNA and YSLEER. V shed 0 bases and J 4 bases; nucleotides not matched to a gene: 7. CDR3 in amino acids: CASSQDGSGSGYEQYF. The CDR3 region has the DNA TGCGCCAGCAGCCAAGATGGTAGCGGGAGTGGGTACGAGCAGTACTTC.

The chain joins TRBV10-1 to TRBJ1-3, with D unresolved. V lost 0 bases and J 11 bases, leaving 8 bases between the germline ends. The germline CDR1 and CDR2 sequences are WNHNN and SYGVQD (reference sequence). The CDR3 extends over 12 amino acids. CDR3 DNA: TGCGCCAGCAGTGAGTCGTCGGGTCCCATATATTTT. Its translation: CASSESSGPIYF.

The genes are TRBV6-1 and TRBJ1-1, with D perhaps matching TRBD1 (5 bases). CDR3 length: 13 residues. V was pared by 7 bases and J by 6 bases, with 15 bases between. CDR1 and CDR2 from the germline V gene are MNHNS and SASEGT. CDR3 region: CASNQPTGAEAFF. The CDR3 DNA follows: TGTGCCAGCAACCAACCCACAGGAGCTGAAGCTTTCTTT.

The rearrangement uses TRBV7-9 and TRBJ2-7; 8 bases fit TRBD1. The CDR3 sequence is 15 residues long. Per germline, CDR1 SEHNR and CDR2 FQNEAQ (reference sequence). The V segment lost 6 bases and the J segment 3 bases; nucleotides outside the gene matches: 10. CDR3 coding DNA: TGTGCCAGCAGTACACTGGGGACAGGAGACTACGAGCAGTACTTC. It specifies CASSTLGTGDYEQYF.

This clone was seen just once. J is TRBJ2-5 and V is TRBV25-1; TRBD1 agrees at 7 bases. Germline CDR1 is MGHDK and CDR2 is SYGVNS. The CDR3 loop spans 15 amino acids. The V gene end was trimmed by 1 base and the J gene end by 3 bases; junction bases not matched to a gene: 5. The CDR3 here is CASSEWDGTEETQYF. The DNA for the CDR3 is TGTGCCAGCAGTGAATGGGACGGGACAGAAGAGACCCAGTACTTC.

Turning to this clone: This same CDR3 is encoded by further DNA sequences in the sample. V is TRBV29-1 and J is TRBJ2-7; 8 bases line up with TRBD2. This CDR3 is 13 amino acids long. Germline V gene data show CDR1 as SQVTM and CDR2 as ANQGSEA. V shed 4 bases, J shed 2 bases, and the junction held 4 bases outside the gene matches. CDR3 loop: CSVGAGGPYEQYF. In DNA form, the CDR3 reads TGCAGCGTTGGGGCGGGGGGCCCCTACGAGCAGTACTTC.